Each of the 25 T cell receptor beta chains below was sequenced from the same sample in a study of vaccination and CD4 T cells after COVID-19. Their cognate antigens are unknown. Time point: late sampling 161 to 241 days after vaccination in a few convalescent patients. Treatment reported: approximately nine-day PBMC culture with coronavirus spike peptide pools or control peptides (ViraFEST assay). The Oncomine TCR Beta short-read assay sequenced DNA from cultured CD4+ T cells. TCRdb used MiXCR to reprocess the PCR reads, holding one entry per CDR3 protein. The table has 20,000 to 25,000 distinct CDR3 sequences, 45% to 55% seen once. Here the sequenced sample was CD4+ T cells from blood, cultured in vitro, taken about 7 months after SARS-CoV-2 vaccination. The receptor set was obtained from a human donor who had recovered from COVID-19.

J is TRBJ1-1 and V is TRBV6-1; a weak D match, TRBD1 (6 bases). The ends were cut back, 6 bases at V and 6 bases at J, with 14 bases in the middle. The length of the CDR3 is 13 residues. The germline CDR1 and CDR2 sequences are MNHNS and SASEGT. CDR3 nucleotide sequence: TGTGCCAGCAGAGACGGACAGATAGCTGAAGCTTTCTTT. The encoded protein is CASRDGQIAEAFF.

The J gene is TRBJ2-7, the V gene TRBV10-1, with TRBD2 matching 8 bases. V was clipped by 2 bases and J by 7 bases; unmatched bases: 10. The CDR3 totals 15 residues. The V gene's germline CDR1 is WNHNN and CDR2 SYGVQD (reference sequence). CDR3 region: CASSEGRGGLWEQYF. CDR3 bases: TGCGCCAGCAGTGAGGGCCGGGGGGGCCTATGGGAGCAGTACTTC.

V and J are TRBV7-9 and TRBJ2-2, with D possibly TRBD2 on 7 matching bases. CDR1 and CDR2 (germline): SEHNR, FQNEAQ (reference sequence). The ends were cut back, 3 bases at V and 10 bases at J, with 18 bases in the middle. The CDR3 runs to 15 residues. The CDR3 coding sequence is TGTGCCAGCAGCTTTTCCACGGGGGGCCCCGAGGAGCTGTTTTTT. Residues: CASSFSTGGPEELFF.

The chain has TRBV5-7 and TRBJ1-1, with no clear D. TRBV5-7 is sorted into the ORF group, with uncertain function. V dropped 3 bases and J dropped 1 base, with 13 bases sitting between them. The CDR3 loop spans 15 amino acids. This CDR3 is CASSYAADKNTEAFF. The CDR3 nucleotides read TGTGCCAGCAGCTATGCGGCAGACAAGAACACTGAAGCTTTCTTT.

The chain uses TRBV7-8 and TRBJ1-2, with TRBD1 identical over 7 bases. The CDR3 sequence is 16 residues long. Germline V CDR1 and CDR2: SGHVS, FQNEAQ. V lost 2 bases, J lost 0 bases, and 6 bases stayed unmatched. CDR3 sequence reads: CASSLKTGTANYGYTF. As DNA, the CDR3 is TGTGCCAGCAGCTTAAAGACCGGGACAGCTAACTATGGCTACACCTTC.

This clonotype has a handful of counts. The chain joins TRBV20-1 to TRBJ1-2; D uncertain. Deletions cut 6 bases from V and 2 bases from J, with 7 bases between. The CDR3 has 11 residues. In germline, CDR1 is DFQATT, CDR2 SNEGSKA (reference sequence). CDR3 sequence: CSADRNYGYTF. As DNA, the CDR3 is TGCAGTGCAGACCGAAACTATGGCTACACCTTC.

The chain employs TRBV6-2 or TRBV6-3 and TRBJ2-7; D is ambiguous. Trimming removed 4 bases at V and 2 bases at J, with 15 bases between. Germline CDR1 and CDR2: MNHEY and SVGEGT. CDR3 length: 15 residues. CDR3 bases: TGTGCCAGCAGTTCCACAGCCCTGGGTACCTACGAGCAGTACTTC. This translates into CASSSTALGTYEQYF.

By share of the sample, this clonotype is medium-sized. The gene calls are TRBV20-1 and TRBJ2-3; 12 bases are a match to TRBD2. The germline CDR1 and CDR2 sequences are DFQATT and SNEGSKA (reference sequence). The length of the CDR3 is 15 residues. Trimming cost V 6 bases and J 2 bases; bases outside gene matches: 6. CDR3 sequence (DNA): TGCAGTGCGCCCGGACTAGCGGGGAACACAGATACGCAGTATTTT. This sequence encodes CSAPGLAGNTDTQYF.

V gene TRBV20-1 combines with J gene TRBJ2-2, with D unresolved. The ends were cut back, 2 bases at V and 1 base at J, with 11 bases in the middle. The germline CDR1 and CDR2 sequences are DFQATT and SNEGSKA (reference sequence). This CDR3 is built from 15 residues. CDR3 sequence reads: CSARPSPRNTGELFF. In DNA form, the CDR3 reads TGCAGTGCTAGACCTTCTCCGAGGAACACCGGGGAGCTGTTTTTT.

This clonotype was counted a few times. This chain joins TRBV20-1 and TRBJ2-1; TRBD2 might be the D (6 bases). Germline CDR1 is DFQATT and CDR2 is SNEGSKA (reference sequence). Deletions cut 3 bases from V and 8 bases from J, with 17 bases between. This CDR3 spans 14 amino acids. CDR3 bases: TGCAGTGCTAGTTACGGGGGTTGGGATGATGAGCAGTTCTTC. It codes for CSASYGGWDDEQFF.

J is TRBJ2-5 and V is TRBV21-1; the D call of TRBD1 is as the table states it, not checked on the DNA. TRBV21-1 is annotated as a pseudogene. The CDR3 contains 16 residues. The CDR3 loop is CASSKVRGQGRQTQYF. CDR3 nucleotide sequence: TGTGCCAGCAGCAAAGTTAGGGGACAGGGTAGACAGACCCAGTACTTC.

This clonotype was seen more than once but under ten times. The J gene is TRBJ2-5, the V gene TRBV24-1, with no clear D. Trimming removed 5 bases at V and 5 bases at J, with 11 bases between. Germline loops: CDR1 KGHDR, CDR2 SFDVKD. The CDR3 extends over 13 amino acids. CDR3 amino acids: CATSGLDGETQYF. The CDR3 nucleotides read TGTGCCACCAGTGGCCTTGACGGGGAGACCCAGTACTTC.

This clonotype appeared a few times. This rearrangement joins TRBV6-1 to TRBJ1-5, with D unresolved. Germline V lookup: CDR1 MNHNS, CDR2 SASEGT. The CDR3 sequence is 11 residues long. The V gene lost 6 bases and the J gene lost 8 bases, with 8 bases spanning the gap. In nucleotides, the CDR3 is TGTGCCAGCAGGATTGGGGAGCCCCAGCATTTT. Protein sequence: CASRIGEPQHF.

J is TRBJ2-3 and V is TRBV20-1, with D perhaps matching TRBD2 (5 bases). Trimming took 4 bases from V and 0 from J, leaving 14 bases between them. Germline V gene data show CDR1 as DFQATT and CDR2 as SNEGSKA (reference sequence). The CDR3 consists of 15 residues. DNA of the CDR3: TGCAGTGCTACTCCTTATGGCGGGAGCACAGATACGCAGTATTTT. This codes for CSATPYGGSTDTQYF.

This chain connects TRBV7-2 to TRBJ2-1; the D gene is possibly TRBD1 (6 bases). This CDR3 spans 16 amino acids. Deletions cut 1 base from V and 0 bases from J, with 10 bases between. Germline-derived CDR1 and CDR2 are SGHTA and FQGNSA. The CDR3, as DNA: TGTGCCAGCAGCTTAGGGGGGCGAGGCTCCTACAATGAGCAGTTCTTC. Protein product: CASSLGGRGSYNEQFF.

The CDR3 sequence: CSATIAGSGNEQFF. The CDR3, as DNA: TGCAGTGCTACTATAGCGGGGTCGGGGAATGAGCAGTTCTTC. V gene TRBV20-1 combines with J gene TRBJ2-1; the match to TRBD2 covers 8 bases. CDR1 and CDR2 (germline): DFQATT, SNEGSKA (reference sequence). Unmatched junction bases numbered 9, after V lost 4 bases and J lost 7 bases. CDR3 length equals 14 residues.

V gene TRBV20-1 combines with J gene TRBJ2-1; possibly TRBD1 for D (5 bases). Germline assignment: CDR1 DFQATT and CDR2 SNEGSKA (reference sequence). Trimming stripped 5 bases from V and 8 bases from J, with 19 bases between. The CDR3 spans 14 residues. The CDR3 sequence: CSAARQIGGDEQFF. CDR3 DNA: TGCAGTGCTGCAAGACAGATTGGTGGGGATGAGCAGTTCTTC.

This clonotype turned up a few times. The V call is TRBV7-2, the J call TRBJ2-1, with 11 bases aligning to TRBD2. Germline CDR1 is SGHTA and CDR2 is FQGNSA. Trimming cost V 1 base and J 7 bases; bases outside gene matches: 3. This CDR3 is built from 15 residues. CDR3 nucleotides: TGTGCCAGCAGCTTAGGACTAGCGGGGAATAATGAGCAGTTCTTC. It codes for CASSLGLAGNNEQFF. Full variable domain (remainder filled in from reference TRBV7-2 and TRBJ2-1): GAGVSQSPSNKVTEKGKDVELRCDPISGHTALYWYRQSLGQGLEFLIYFQGNSAPDKSGLPSDRFSAERTGGSVSTLTIQRTQQEDSAVYLCASSLGLAGNNEQFFGPGTRLTVL.

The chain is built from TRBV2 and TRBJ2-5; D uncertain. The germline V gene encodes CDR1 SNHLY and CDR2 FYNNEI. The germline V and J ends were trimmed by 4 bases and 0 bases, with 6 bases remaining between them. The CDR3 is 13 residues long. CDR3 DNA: TGTGCCAGCAGTGGTCCTTACCAAGAGACCCAGTACTTC. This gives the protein CASSGPYQETQYF.

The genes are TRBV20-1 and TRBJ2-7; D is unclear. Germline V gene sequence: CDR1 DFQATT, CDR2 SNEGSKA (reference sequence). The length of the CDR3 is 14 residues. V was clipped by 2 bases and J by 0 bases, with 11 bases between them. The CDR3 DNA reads TGCAGTGCTAGACCAGGCTTGCACTCCTACGAGCAGTACTTC. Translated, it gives CSARPGLHSYEQYF.

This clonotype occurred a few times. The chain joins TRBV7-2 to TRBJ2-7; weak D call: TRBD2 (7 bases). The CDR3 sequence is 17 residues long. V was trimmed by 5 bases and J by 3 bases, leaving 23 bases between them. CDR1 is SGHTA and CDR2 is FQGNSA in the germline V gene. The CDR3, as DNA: TGTGCCAGCAGCACCCGAGGCGGCGGGGGCCTGAACTACGAGCAGTACTTC. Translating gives CASSTRGGGGLNYEQYF.

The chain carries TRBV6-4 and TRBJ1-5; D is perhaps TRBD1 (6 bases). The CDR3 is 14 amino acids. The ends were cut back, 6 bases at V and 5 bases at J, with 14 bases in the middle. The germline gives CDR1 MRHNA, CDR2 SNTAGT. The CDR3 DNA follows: TGTGCCAGCAGACCAGGGGACTCGCATCAGCCCCAGCATTTT. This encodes CASRPGDSHQPQHF.

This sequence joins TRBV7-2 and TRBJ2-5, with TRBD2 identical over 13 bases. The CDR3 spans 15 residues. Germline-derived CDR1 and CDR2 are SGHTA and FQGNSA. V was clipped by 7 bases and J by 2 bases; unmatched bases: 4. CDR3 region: CASNLGLAGQETQYF. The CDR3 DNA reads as TGTGCCAGCAACCTGGGACTAGCGGGACAAGAGACCCAGTACTTC. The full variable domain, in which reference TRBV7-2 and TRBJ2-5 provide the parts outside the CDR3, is GAGVSQSPSNKVTEKGKDVELRCDPISGHTALYWYRQSLGQGLEFLIYFQGNSAPDKSGLPSDRFSAERTGGSVSTLTIQRTQQEDSAVYLCASNLGLAGQETQYFGPGTRLLVL.

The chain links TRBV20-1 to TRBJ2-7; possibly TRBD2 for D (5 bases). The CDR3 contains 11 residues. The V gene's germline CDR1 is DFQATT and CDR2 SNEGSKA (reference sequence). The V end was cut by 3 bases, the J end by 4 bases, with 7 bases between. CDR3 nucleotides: TGCAGTGCTAGGGAGGAATACGAGCAGTACTTC. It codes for CSAREEYEQYF.

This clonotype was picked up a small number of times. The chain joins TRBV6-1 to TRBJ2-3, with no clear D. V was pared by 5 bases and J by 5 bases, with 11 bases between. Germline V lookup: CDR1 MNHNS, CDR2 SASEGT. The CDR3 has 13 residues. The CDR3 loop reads CASSQSYKDTQYF. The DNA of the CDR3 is TGTGCCAGCAGTCAAAGCTACAAAGATACGCAGTATTTT.